What follows describes a single T cell receptor (beta chain). The data stem from a study of blood T cell repertoires in COVID-19. At the level of the study: Samples taken during acute and convalescent COVID-19 were collected in the United States, Italy and Spain.

The germline V and J ends were trimmed by 3 bases and 3 bases, with 9 bases remaining between them. Germline-derived CDR1 and CDR2 are SGHVS and FQNEAQ. The CDR3 spans 14 residues. TCRdb's table, derived via immunoSEQ multiplex PCR, lists solely in-frame clones and lacks some. The sample yields fewer than 150,000 clones, around 87% seen once. The receptor's source is a human donor in a cohort sampled during active COVID-19. V and J are TRBV7-8 and TRBJ1-5; D gene uncertain. What was sequenced was peripheral blood. This chain's CDR3 is CASSFRHLNQPQHF. The CDR3 region has the DNA TGTGCCAGCAGCTTTCGACACCTCAATCAGCCCCAGCATTTT.